This T cell receptor (beta chain) was recorded in a study of T cells in Graves' hyperthyroidism and ophthalmopathy. Study-level background: Initial diagnosis, before any treatment, was when peripheral blood was collected. Notes on the study in general: Model predictions of ophthalmopathy came a median approximately 6.5 months before onset.

V lost 11 bases, J lost 4 bases, and 14 bases lay in between. This CDR3 has 12 amino acids. CDR1 and CDR2 from the germline V gene are MNHNS and SASEGT. Concerning this clonotype itself: Its specificity is unknown.

From RNA transcripts, TCR beta CDR3 regions were amplified. The HTBI primer set served for first-round RT-PCR of the TCR CDR3. TCRdb fed the multiplex PCR reads into MiXCR, producing one record per CDR3 protein. The table has 600,000 to 650,000 distinct CDR3 sequences, around 16% seen once; the top ten hold 3.8%. A patient was excluded if there was uncontrolled infection, other autoimmune disease, pregnancy or lactation. The receptor comes from a woman younger than 45 with Graves' hyperthyroidism. The source material was blood. The chain carries TRBV6-1 and TRBJ2-5; D could derive from TRBD1 or TRBD2 (6 bases each). CDR3: CARGGGGETQYF. The DNA for the CDR3 is TGTGCCCGAGGAGGAGGGGGAGAGACCCAGTACTTC.